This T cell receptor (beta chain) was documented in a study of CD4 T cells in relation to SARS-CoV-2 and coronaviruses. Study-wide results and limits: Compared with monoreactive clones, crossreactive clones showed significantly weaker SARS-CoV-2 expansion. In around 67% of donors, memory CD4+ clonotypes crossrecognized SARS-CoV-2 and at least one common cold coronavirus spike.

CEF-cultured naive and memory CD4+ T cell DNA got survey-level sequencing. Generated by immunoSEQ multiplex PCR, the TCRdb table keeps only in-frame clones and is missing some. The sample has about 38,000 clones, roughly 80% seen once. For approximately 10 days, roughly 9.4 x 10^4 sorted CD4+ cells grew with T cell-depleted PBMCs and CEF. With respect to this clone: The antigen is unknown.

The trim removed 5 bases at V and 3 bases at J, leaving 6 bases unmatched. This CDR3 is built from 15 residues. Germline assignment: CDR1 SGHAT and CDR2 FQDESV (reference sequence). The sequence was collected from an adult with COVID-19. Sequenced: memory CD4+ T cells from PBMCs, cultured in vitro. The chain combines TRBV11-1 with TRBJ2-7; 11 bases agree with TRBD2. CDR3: CASSLLAGARYEQYF. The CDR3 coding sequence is TGTGCCAGCAGCCTACTAGCGGGAGCTCGCTACGAGCAGTACTTC.